These T cell receptor beta chains were read from a single sample in a study of blood T cells in healthy people across ages. TCRdb analysed the 5' RACE reads with MiXCR anew, one entry per CDR3 protein. This sample has around 1,800,000 distinct CDR3 sequences; roughly two fifths occur once, and the top ten carry approximately 22%. The sequenced material came from blood. The source is a human donor in good health. The CDR3 runs from the conserved cysteine through the conserved F or W. A D gene is named only where the DNA matches it firmly. Size tells how often a clone was seen (once, few, many) or the class of an expanded clone, and some rows leave it out.

D: TRBD2; V: TRBV4-2; J: TRBJ2-2; size: once; length: 16; DNA: TGTGCCAGCAGCCAAGAGGCGGGGGGCCTCACCGGGGAGCTGTTTTTT; CDR3: CASSQEAGGLTGELFF
D: -; V: TRBV20-1; J: TRBJ1-1; size: few; length: 12; DNA: TGCACCTCGACAGAAATGAACACTGAAGCTTTCTTT; CDR3: CTSTEMNTEAFF
D: TRBD2; V: TRBV10-3; J: TRBJ2-1; size: -; length: 13; DNA: TGTGCCATCATGCCCGGACTAGAAGAGACCCAGTTCTTC; CDR3: CAIMPGLEETQFF
D: -; V: TRBV28; J: TRBJ1-1; size: many; length: 14; DNA: TGTGCCAGCAGTTTAGCCCAAGCTAACACTGAAGCTTTCTTT; CDR3: CASSLAQANTEAFF
D: -; V: TRBV3-1; J: TRBJ2-7; size: few; length: 17; DNA: TGTGCCAGCAGCCGCCGGGGGAGCTCCAGGGCCTCCTACGAGCAGTACTTC; CDR3: CASSRRGSSRASYEQYF
D: TRBD2; V: TRBV5-4; J: TRBJ2-3; size: once; length: 16; DNA: TGTGCCAGCACCGACCTGGGGGGGTGGGGCACAGATACGCAGTATTTT; CDR3: CASTDLGGWGTDTQYF
D: -; V: TRBV27; J: TRBJ2-7; size: few; length: 14; DNA: TGTGCCAGCAGTTTATTAGGTTCGGGCTACGAGCAGTACTTC; CDR3: CASSLLGSGYEQYF
D: TRBD2; V: TRBV20-1; J: TRBJ2-1; size: -; length: 15; DNA: TGCAGTGCTAGGGGAACTAGCGGGGTTTACAATGAGCAGTTCTTC; CDR3: CSARGTSGVYNEQFF
D: TRBD2; V: TRBV2; J: TRBJ2-7; size: -; length: 15; DNA: TGTGCCAGCAACCCGGGACTACGCAGCTCCTACGAGCAGTACTTC; CDR3: CASNPGLRSSYEQYF
D: -; V: TRBV7-9; J: TRBJ2-7; size: few; length: 13; DNA: TGTGCCAGCAGCCCCGTCTTCGGCCACGAGCAGTACTTC; CDR3: CASSPVFGHEQYF
D: -; V: TRBV12-3/TRBV12-4; J: TRBJ1-2; size: -; length: 13; DNA: TGTGCCAGCAAGAGGGGCTTATTCTATGGCTACACCTTC; CDR3: CASKRGLFYGYTF
D: -; V: TRBV7-9; J: TRBJ1-1; size: -; length: 15; DNA: TGTGCCAGCAGCCTTCCTCAGGTGGGGGACACTGAAGCTTTCTTT; CDR3: CASSLPQVGDTEAFF
D: -; V: TRBV27; J: TRBJ2-7; size: -; length: 13; DNA: TGTGCCAGCAGTCGGTATGCGGACTACGAGCAGTACTTC; CDR3: CASSRYADYEQYF
D: TRBD1; V: TRBV9; J: TRBJ1-2; size: -; length: 17; DNA: TGTGCCAGCAGCGTAACCAGGACAGGGGGCGCGGGCTATGGCTACACCTTC; CDR3: CASSVTRTGGAGYGYTF
D: -; V: TRBV7-8; J: TRBJ1-2; size: many; length: 14; DNA: TGTGCCAGCAGCTTAGACAGGACTAACTATGGCTACACCTTC; CDR3: CASSLDRTNYGYTF
D: -; V: TRBV7-9; J: TRBJ2-5; size: -; length: 16; DNA: TGTGCCAGCAGCCCCCCCCTGGGGCAGTACCAAGAGACCCAGTACTTC; CDR3: CASSPPLGQYQETQYF
D: TRBD2; V: TRBV20-1; J: TRBJ2-3; size: -; length: 16; DNA: TGCAGTGCTCTAACTCCGGTACTAGCGCGGGGAGATACGCAGTATTTT; CDR3: CSALTPVLARGDTQYF
D: TRBD2; V: TRBV20-1; J: TRBJ2-7; size: few; length: 18; DNA: TGCAGTGCTAGATGGTCGGGACTAGCGGGGGATAGCTCCTACGAGCAGTACTTC; CDR3: CSARWSGLAGDSSYEQYF
D: TRBD1; V: TRBV7-9; J: TRBJ2-3; size: few; length: 18; DNA: TGTGCCAGCAGCTTATATATCTCAACAGGGGTTAGCACAGATACGCAGTATTTT; CDR3: CASSLYISTGVSTDTQYF
D: -; V: TRBV10-3; J: TRBJ2-1; size: -; length: 15; DNA: TGTGCCATCAGTGTTGGAGGGGGGGCTTCGAATGAGCAGTTCTTC; CDR3: CAISVGGGASNEQFF
D: TRBD1; V: TRBV7-2; J: TRBJ1-2; size: -; length: 13; DNA: TGTGCCAGCTCTTTTACCAGGGGGCAAGGCTACACCTTC; CDR3: CASSFTRGQGYTF
D: -; V: TRBV6-2/TRBV6-3; J: TRBJ1-2; size: -; length: 12; DNA: TGCGGCGCTGCAGGTGTTAACTATGGCTACACCTTC; CDR3: CGAAGVNYGYTF
D: TRBD2; V: TRBV27; J: TRBJ2-1; size: -; length: 14; DNA: TGTGCCAGCAGTTTAGATGTGAGGGAGGGTAAGCAGTTCTTC; CDR3: CASSLDVREGKQFF
D: -; V: TRBV7-2; J: TRBJ1-2; size: -; length: 14; DNA: TGTGCCAGCAGCCCGACCAGGGGTTTTCATGGCTACACCTTC; CDR3: CASSPTRGFHGYTF
D: -; V: TRBV5-1; J: TRBJ2-1; size: -; length: 17; DNA: TGCGCCAGCAGCTTGGGTCCAACAGGTTTGGTTTCGAATGAGCAGTTCTTC; CDR3: CASSLGPTGLVSNEQFF
D: -; V: TRBV6-5; J: TRBJ2-7; size: few; length: 13; DNA: TGTGCCAGCAGAGACGGCCCCGAGTACGAGCAGTACTTC; CDR3: CASRDGPEYEQYF
D: -; V: TRBV29-1; J: TRBJ2-1; size: few; length: 12; DNA: TGCAGCGTTGATTACCGGTACAATGAGCAGTTCTTC; CDR3: CSVDYRYNEQFF
D: -; V: TRBV6-1; J: TRBJ2-5; size: once; length: 16; DNA: TGTGCCAGCAGTGAAGTGGGAGCCAGGGGCGGGGAGACCCAGTACTTC; CDR3: CASSEVGARGGETQYF
D: -; V: TRBV20-1; J: TRBJ1-1; size: -; length: 12; DNA: TGCAGTGCTAATGGTATGAACACTGAAGCTTTCTTT; CDR3: CSANGMNTEAFF
D: -; V: TRBV6-2/TRBV6-3; J: TRBJ1-5; size: -; length: 14; DNA: TGTGCCAGCAGTTACTTTGGCGGGAATCAGCCCCAGCATTTT; CDR3: CASSYFGGNQPQHF
D: -; V: TRBV9; J: TRBJ2-3; size: -; length: 15; DNA: TGTGCCAGCAGCAGAAGACAGCCTAGCACAGATACGCAGTATTTT; CDR3: CASSRRQPSTDTQYF
D: -; V: TRBV5-6; J: TRBJ2-1; size: -; length: 13; DNA: TGTGCCAGCAGCTTTCTGGGGCCGGGTGAGCAGTTCTTC; CDR3: CASSFLGPGEQFF
D: -; V: TRBV7-8; J: TRBJ1-4; size: -; length: 18; DNA: TGTGCCAGCAGCTTAGCTATGGGGGACGGTGGGACTAATGAAAAACTGTTTTTT; CDR3: CASSLAMGDGGTNEKLFF
D: -; V: TRBV7-2; J: TRBJ2-5; size: -; length: 15; DNA: TGTGCCAGCAGCTTAGACTTTAGAAACCAAGAGACCCAGTACTTC; CDR3: CASSLDFRNQETQYF
D: -; V: TRBV5-6; J: TRBJ2-1; size: few; length: 17; DNA: TGTGCCAGCAGCTTGGTTATTTCGCGGGGGCCGAACAATGAGCAGTTCTTC; CDR3: CASSLVISRGPNNEQFF
D: TRBD1; V: TRBV7-2; J: TRBJ2-5; size: few; length: 15; DNA: TGTGCCAGCAGCTTAGCGGGACAGGTCCAAGAGACCCAGTACTTC; CDR3: CASSLAGQVQETQYF
D: -; V: TRBV27; J: TRBJ2-3; size: few; length: 11; DNA: TGTGCCAGCAACCGGGGGACCTCGCAGTATTTT; CDR3: CASNRGTSQYF
D: -; V: TRBV10-3; J: TRBJ2-7; size: few; length: 15; DNA: TGTGCCATCAGTGAGTCGGCGATGCCCCCCTACGAGCAGTACTTC; CDR3: CAISESAMPPYEQYF
D: -; V: TRBV2; J: TRBJ1-2; size: few; length: 13; DNA: TGTGCCACCCAGACAGACATCGACTATGGCTACACCTTC; CDR3: CATQTDIDYGYTF
D: -; V: TRBV28; J: TRBJ2-7; size: -; length: 15; DNA: TGTGCCAGCAAGGACCACCGCGGAGGGTTTTACGAGCAGTACTTC; CDR3: CASKDHRGGFYEQYF